Each of the 6 T cell receptor beta chains below was sequenced from the same sample in a study of blood T cell repertoires in COVID-19 (TCRdb year 2020). The library was obtained by the immunoSEQ multiplex PCR assay. This is the immuneACCESS table as TCRdb keeps it, with only in-frame sequences that have V and J called. A part of the clones is gone; compared with another copy, unresolved V genes explain less than half, and the rest is unexplained. In this sample the table shows about 320,000 clones, approximately 90% of which occur a single time. The ten largest account for around 9.3% of the sample. Source material: PBMCs or T cells enriched from blood (not recorded which). Receptors were obtained from a young woman who had recovered from COVID-19.

V and J are TRBV19 and TRBJ1-5, with 12 bases fitting TRBD1. CDR1 and CDR2 (germline): LNHDA, SQIVND (reference sequence). J gave up 2 bases and V 5 bases, and 13 bases lay outside the gene matches. The CDR3 sequence is 19 residues long. The CDR3 sequence is CASSGMGQGASYRNQPQHF. The CDR3 DNA reads TGTGCCAGTAGTGGGATGGGACAGGGGGCCTCTTATCGCAATCAGCCCCAGCATTTT. The full variable domain, with the rest looked up from reference TRBV19 and TRBJ1-5, is DGGITQSPKYLFRKEGQNVTLSCEQNLNHDAMYWYRQDPGQGLRLIYYSQIVNDFQKGDIAEGYSVSREKKESFPLTVTSAQKNPTAFYLCASSGMGQGASYRNQPQHFGDGTRLSIL.

This clone has only a few counts. Other DNA sequences in the same sample also yield this CDR3. The rearrangement uses TRBV7-3 and TRBJ1-2; 10 bases map to TRBD1. J lost 6 bases, V lost 4 bases, and 2 bases had no gene match. This CDR3 is 13 amino acids long. In germline, CDR1 is SGHTA, CDR2 FQGTGA. In nucleotides, the CDR3 is TGTGCCAGCAGCTCGGGACAGGGGAATGGCTACACCTTC. Its protein is CASSSGQGNGYTF.

The J gene is TRBJ2-7, the V gene TRBV15, with D maybe TRBD1 (6 bases). CDR1 and CDR2 from the germline V gene are LNHNV and YYDKDF (reference sequence). This CDR3 region has 13 residues. Deletions cut 5 bases from V and 3 bases from J, with 11 bases between. The CDR3 is CATSPGQSYEQYF. CDR3 in DNA: TGTGCCACCAGCCCCGGACAGAGCTACGAGCAGTACTTC.

The J gene is TRBJ1-6, the V gene TRBV5-1; 11 nucleotides match TRBD1. The CDR3 length is 17 residues. V dropped 0 bases and J dropped 7; count of bases not matched to a gene: 6. Per the germline V gene, CDR1 is SGHRS and CDR2 is YFSETQ. In DNA form, the CDR3 reads TGCGCCAGCAGCTTGGGGGACAGGGGGACTCGGAATTCACCCCTCCACTTT. This sequence encodes CASSLGDRGTRNSPLHF. The variable domain in full, completed from reference TRBV5-1 and TRBJ1-6, reads KAGVTQTPRYLIKTRGQQVTLSCSPISGHRSVSWYQQTPGQGLQFLFEYFSETQRNKGNFPGRFSGRQFSNSRSEMNVSTLELGDSALYLCASSLGDRGTRNSPLHFGNGTRLTVT.

The gene calls are TRBV10-3 and TRBJ1-4, with a possible D match to TRBD1 (6 bases). The ends were cut back, 6 bases at V and 6 bases at J, with 8 bases in the middle. The CDR3 consists of 12 residues. Looked up from germline, CDR1 is ENHRY and CDR2 is SYGVKD. In DNA form, the CDR3 reads TGTGCCATCAGACAGGGAGATGAAAAACTGTTTTTT. It codes for CAIRQGDEKLFF.

V usage is TRBV18 and J usage is TRBJ1-3, with D unresolved. V was pared by 2 bases and J by 8 bases, with 16 bases between. The CDR3 contains 15 residues. CDR1 KGHSH and CDR2 LQKENI come from the germline V gene. In DNA form, the CDR3 reads TGTGCCAGCTCACCAACGGCGGCAGGAGGAGACACCATATATTTT. Residues: CASSPTAAGGDTIYF.